These T cell receptor beta chains were read from a single sample in a study of CD8 T cells in ankylosing spondylitis. From the 5' RACE reads, TCRdb called clonotypes with MiXCR, one entry per CDR3 protein. The sample consists of around 300,000 distinct CDR3 sequences, about 15% of them appearing once. The sample comprised blood, either unsorted or a sorted T cell fraction (not recorded which). The receptors shown here come from a male donor with ankylosing spondylitis or in good health (not recorded which). Both conserved end residues are part of each CDR3. Each record gives: clone size, D gene, V gene, J gene, CDR3 DNA, CDR3 protein. A D gene is named only where the DNA matches it firmly. The listing skips clone size in some rows; elsewhere it reads once, few, many or a size class.

>few|-|TRBV4-1|TRBJ2-7
TGCGCCAGCAGCCAAGCCGCTAGCTACTACGAGCAGTACTTC
CASSQAASYYEQYF
>-|TRBD2|TRBV11-1|TRBJ2-3
TGTGCCAGCAGAATAGACCCAGCGGGGTCAGATACGCAGTATTTT
CASRIDPAGSDTQYF
>few|TRBD2|TRBV2|TRBJ2-1
TGTGCCAGCAGAGTCACTAGCGGGGGTTACAATGAGCAGTTCTTC
CASRVTSGGYNEQFF
>few|-|TRBV12-3/TRBV12-4|TRBJ1-2
TGTGCCAGCAGCCTTATCCCCTCATCAAGTGGGGGCTACACCTTC
CASSLIPSSSGGYTF
>few|-|TRBV21-1|TRBJ2-1
TGTGCCAGCCTATTCTCCGGGACAGGGTCCTACAATGAGCAGTTCTTC
CASLFSGTGSYNEQFF
>few|-|TRBV12-3/TRBV12-4|TRBJ1-2
TGTGCCAGCAGTTTAGCAGCTCCTAACTATGGCTACACCTTC
CASSLAAPNYGYTF
>few|-|TRBV12-3/TRBV12-4|TRBJ2-1
TGTGCCAGCACCCCACAGGGGACTCCCTACAATGAGCAGTTCTTC
CASTPQGTPYNEQFF
>-|TRBD2|TRBV30|TRBJ2-5
TGTGCCTGGAGCCAAGGCGGGACTAGCGGGTGGCCACAAGAGACCCAGTACTTC
CAWSQGGTSGWPQETQYF
>once|-|TRBV5-1|TRBJ2-3
TGCGCCAGCACCTCCCTTGGGGAAACGACAGATACGCAGTATTTT
CASTSLGETTDTQYF
>few|-|TRBV11-2|TRBJ1-1
TGTGCCAGCAGCCCGGGGCTAGGCACTGAAGCTTTCTTT
CASSPGLGTEAFF
>-|TRBD2|TRBV20-1|TRBJ2-1
TGCAGTGCTAGAACCCGGCGGACCCCTCTTCGGGGGGGTGAGCAGTTCTTC
CSARTRRTPLRGGEQFF
>few|TRBD1|TRBV5-4|TRBJ2-3
TGTGCCAGCAGCTCGGGACAGCGAAACACAGATACGCAGTATTTT
CASSSGQRNTDTQYF
>many|TRBD2|TRBV4-1|TRBJ2-1
TGCGCCAGCAGGCCCCCCGGGCTAGCGGGAAGGAATGAGCAGTTCTTC
CASRPPGLAGRNEQFF
>-|-|TRBV6-5|TRBJ1-5
TGTGCCAGCAGTTACGTGGCAGCCCCCACGGGTCAGCCCCAGCATTTT
CASSYVAAPTGQPQHF
>few|-|TRBV7-2|TRBJ2-1
TGTGCCAGCAGCTCCAGACAGGACAATGAGCAGTTCTTC
CASSSRQDNEQFF
>few|-|TRBV25-1|TRBJ1-2
TGTGCCAGCAGGATGGACGGCGACTATGGCTACACCTTC
CASRMDGDYGYTF
>few|-|TRBV20-1|TRBJ1-5
TGCAGTGCGAGGGACGGAAGACAGCCCCAGCATTTT
CSARDGRQPQHF
>-|TRBD2|TRBV6-5|TRBJ2-7
TGTGCCAGCAGTTACTCGTTGGCTAGCGGACCCTACGAGCAGTACTTC
CASSYSLASGPYEQYF
>-|-|TRBV20-1|TRBJ1-2
TGCAGTGCTAGTGGGCGCACGGACGGCTACACCTTC
CSASGRTDGYTF
>many|-|TRBV5-6|TRBJ1-2
TGTGCCAGCAGCTTGGACGGGACCCAGTTGCTCACTAACTATGGCTACACCTTC
CASSLDGTQLLTNYGYTF
>-|-|TRBV12-3/TRBV12-4|TRBJ2-2
TGTGCCAGCAGTTTTCCGGGTGGGAACACCGGGGAGCTGTTTTTT
CASSFPGGNTGELFF
>many|-|TRBV4-1|TRBJ2-3
TGCGCCAGCAGCCCCAAAGGGAGCCAAGGGTTTACAGATACGCAGTATTTT
CASSPKGSQGFTDTQYF
>-|-|TRBV25-1|TRBJ2-1
TGTGCCAGCAGTGTACAGAATGAGCAGTTCTTC
CASSVQNEQFF
>-|-|TRBV12-3/TRBV12-4|TRBJ2-6
TGTGCCAGCAGAACCACAGGGAGCTCTGGGGCCAACGTCCTGACTTTC
CASRTTGSSGANVLTF
>many|-|TRBV5-1|TRBJ2-3
TGCGCCAGCAGCTTGTCGCGATCGGGGGATACGCAGTATTTT
CASSLSRSGDTQYF
>-|TRBD1|TRBV5-6|TRBJ2-7
TGTGCCAGCAGCAGAACAGGGGGCCCTCTCTACGAGCAGTACTTC
CASSRTGGPLYEQYF
>few|-|TRBV10-3|TRBJ2-3
TGTGCCATCAGTGACTCAGTGACTAGCACAGATACGCAGTATTTT
CAISDSVTSTDTQYF
>few|TRBD1|TRBV3-1|TRBJ1-1
TGTGCCAGCAGCCAGAGGACAGGGATTTATTACACTGAAGCTTTCTTT
CASSQRTGIYYTEAFF
>few|-|TRBV7-9|TRBJ1-1
TGTGCCAGCAGCTTAGGTTACCGGGGATACACTGAAGCTTTCTTT
CASSLGYRGYTEAFF
>-|TRBD2|TRBV11-2|TRBJ2-5
TGTGCCAGCAGCTTAGAGACTAGCGGGAGGGGGATTGAGACCCAGTACTTC
CASSLETSGRGIETQYF
>few|-|TRBV5-1|TRBJ2-1
TGCGCCAGCAGCTTGGTCTTCAGGGGGGCTAATGAGCAGTTCTTC
CASSLVFRGANEQFF
>-|-|TRBV27|TRBJ2-7
TGTGCCAGCAGTTTATCCCTTGATCTCCACTACGAGCAGTACTTC
CASSLSLDLHYEQYF
>-|-|TRBV15|TRBJ2-3
TGTGCCACCAAACAGGGTCGCACAGATACGCAGTATTTT
CATKQGRTDTQYF
>few|TRBD1|TRBV5-6|TRBJ2-4
TGTGCCAGCAGCCTCCCCCGACAGGGTGAATCCAAAAACATTCAGTACTTC
CASSLPRQGESKNIQYF
>few|TRBD1|TRBV5-1|TRBJ2-1
TGCGCCAGCAGCTTGGGGGGCAGGGGGCGCGTAAATGAGCAGTTCTTC
CASSLGGRGRVNEQFF
>few|-|TRBV20-1|TRBJ1-5
TGCAGCGGGGGGGGTCCGAGCAATCAGCCCCAGCATTTT
CSGGGPSNQPQHF
>few|-|TRBV5-1|TRBJ2-7
TGCGCCAGCAGCCCCGGGACCCCCTCTGACGAGCAGTACTTC
CASSPGTPSDEQYF
>few|-|TRBV19|TRBJ1-1
TGTGCCAGTAGTATAGACAGCGCGGTGGCCGAAGCTTTCTTT
CASSIDSAVAEAFF
>-|-|TRBV24-1|TRBJ1-2
TGTGCCACCAGTGATATCCGGGTTAACTATGGCTACACCTTC
CATSDIRVNYGYTF
>few|TRBD1|TRBV4-1|TRBJ2-1
TGCGCCAGCAGCACGTCCGGGACAGGGCGTGAGCAGTTCTTC
CASSTSGTGREQFF
>-|TRBD2|TRBV3-1|TRBJ2-7
TGTGCCAGCAGCCCCCATGGGCGGGAGAATGTGGAGCAGTACTTC
CASSPHGRENVEQYF
>-|-|TRBV6-6|TRBJ1-2
TGTGCCAGCAAGGGGCAGGGCGACTATGGCTACACCTTC
CASKGQGDYGYTF
>few|-|TRBV2|TRBJ2-1
TGTGCCAGCACTTTACTGGCCGGGGAGCAGTTCTTC
CASTLLAGEQFF
>many|-|TRBV12-3/TRBV12-4|TRBJ2-2
TGTGCCAGCAGTTTGAAGGGGGCCGGGGAGCTGTTTTTT
CASSLKGAGELFF
>-|-|TRBV29-1|TRBJ2-7
TGCAGCGTATCTACAGGGTTCGAGCAGTACTTC
CSVSTGFEQYF
>-|-|TRBV5-1|TRBJ2-6
TGCGCCAGCAGCTTGGACAGGCGGAGCTCTGGGGCCAACGTCCTGACTTTC
CASSLDRRSSGANVLTF
>few|-|TRBV15|TRBJ1-1
TGTGCCACCAGCCTCGGGGGCCCTGAAGCTTTCTTT
CATSLGGPEAFF
>many|TRBD2|TRBV5-1|TRBJ2-4
TGCGCCAGCAGCTCGGGACTAGCGGGAGGGCCTGTCAAAAACATTCAGTACTTC
CASSSGLAGGPVKNIQYF
>many|TRBD1|TRBV10-3|TRBJ1-1
TGTGCCATCACCCTAGGACAGGAGAACACTGAAGCTTTCTTT
CAITLGQENTEAFF
>few|TRBD2|TRBV29-1|TRBJ2-3
TGCAGCGTCGCGAGGCCTAGCGGGAGTAGCACAGATACGCAGTATTTT
CSVARPSGSSTDTQYF
>-|-|TRBV5-1|TRBJ2-1
TGCGCCAGCAGCTTTAGGGCGGAACCCGTCAATGAGCAGTTCTTC
CASSFRAEPVNEQFF
>few|-|TRBV20-1|TRBJ1-1
TGCAGTGCTAGAGTAGGACAAACGAACACTGAAGCTTTCTTT
CSARVGQTNTEAFF
>few|-|TRBV12-3/TRBV12-4|TRBJ1-1
TGTGCCAGCAGAGTGGTTGGCCAAGCTGAAGCTTTCTTT
CASRVVGQAEAFF
>few|-|TRBV3-1|TRBJ2-7
TGTGCCAGCAGCCAAGGCCCCGGATTAGATTACGAGCAGTACTTC
CASSQGPGLDYEQYF
>few|TRBD2|TRBV4-2|TRBJ2-5
TGTGCCAGCAGCCAAGGGGAAGGCGGGAGAGGCTTTCGAGAGACCCAGTACTTC
CASSQGEGGRGFRETQYF
>-|-|TRBV5-5|TRBJ2-7
TGTGCCAGCAGCGTCCTAGCCGGGGCCCTGGGAGGAGGCGAGCAGTACTTC
CASSVLAGALGGGEQYF
>few|-|TRBV6-1|TRBJ1-2
TGTGCCAGCAGTGAAGCCCCCGGACAGAACTATGGCTACACCTTC
CASSEAPGQNYGYTF
>few|-|TRBV12-3/TRBV12-4|TRBJ2-5
TGTGCCAGCAGTTTAGGGGCCCTGGCAGAAACCCAGTACTTC
CASSLGALAETQYF